A selection of T cell receptor beta chains follows, all from one sample in a study of cytotoxic CD8 clonotypes in ibrutinib-treated CLL. Profiling relied on immunoSEQ multiplex PCR, and the TCRdb table lists in-frame clones only, not all of them. The sample lists some 100,000 clones, 50% to 65% occurring once. The sequenced sample was PBMCs, obtained after 24 months of ibrutinib treatment. These receptors came from a human donor with chronic lymphocytic leukemia. The CDR3 runs from the conserved cysteine through the conserved F or W. A D gene is named only where the DNA matches it firmly. Clone size is stated in some rows and not others, as once, few, many or a class when expanded.

cdr3_length	j_call	d_call	v_call	clone_size	cdr3_nt	cdr3_aa
12	TRBJ2-1	.	TRBV7-2	.	TGTGCCAGCAGCCCCCGATACAATGAGCAGTTCTTC	CASSPRYNEQFF
17	TRBJ2-6	.	TRBV5-1	few	TGCGCCAGCAGCTTGGGGTCAGGGCGCTCTGGGGCCAACGTCCTGACTTTC	CASSLGSGRSGANVLTF
14	TRBJ2-7	TRBD1	TRBV4-3	.	TGCGCCAGCAGCCAAGGGACAGGCTACTACGAGCAGTACTTC	CASSQGTGYYEQYF
13	TRBJ2-1	.	TRBV7-2	.	TGTGCCAGCAGCTCGAAAGGGGGCAATGAGCAGTTCTTC	CASSSKGGNEQFF
11	TRBJ1-1	.	TRBV12-2	.	TGTGCAAGTCGCTTAGCGGCTGAAGCTTTCTTT	CASRLAAEAFF
14	TRBJ2-7	.	TRBV5-1	few	TGCGCCAGCAGCTCCTGGACGGGTAACTACGAGCAGTACTTC	CASSSWTGNYEQYF
12	TRBJ2-7	.	TRBV27	once	TGTGCCAGCAGCTTGAAGGGCCCCGAGCAGTACTTC	CASSLKGPEQYF
14	TRBJ2-3	.	TRBV6-5	.	TGTGCCAGCAGCCGGGGGCGGGGGACAGATACGCAGTATTTT	CASSRGRGTDTQYF
14	TRBJ1-5	TRBD1	TRBV19	few	TGTGCCAGTAGTGACCAGGGGGCGAATCAGCCCCAGCATTTT	CASSDQGANQPQHF
12	TRBJ1-2	.	TRBV6-1	once	TGTGCCAGCAGTGAAAAGGGGAATGGCTACACCTTC	CASSEKGNGYTF
16	TRBJ1-6	.	TRBV4-2	.	TGTGCCAGCAGCCAAGAACTGGCGGGCAGCAATTCACCCCTCCACTTT	CASSQELAGSNSPLHF
14	TRBJ1-2	.	TRBV5-1	.	TGCGCCAGCAGCTTGGATGGGGGAGGCTATGGCTACACCTTC	CASSLDGGGYGYTF
13	TRBJ1-6	TRBD1	TRBV10-2	.	TGCGCCAGCATTCCGGACAGGAGTTCACCCCTCCACTTT	CASIPDRSSPLHF
16	TRBJ2-5	.	TRBV5-1	.	TGCGCCAGCAGCTTATCACCCAGGGGCGGCCAAGAGACCCAGTACTTC	CASSLSPRGGQETQYF
17	TRBJ2-3	TRBD1	TRBV5-5	.	TGTGCCAGCAGCTTAGGGGGTACAGGGGGCATGACAGATACGCAGTATTTT	CASSLGGTGGMTDTQYF
14	TRBJ1-5	.	TRBV1	few	TGCACCAGCAGCGTGGACAGGAGCAATCAGCCCCAGCATTTT	CTSSVDRSNQPQHF
11	TRBJ2-7	.	TRBV28	.	TGTGCCAGCAGTTTTGCAGGGTCCTTTGGGTTC	CASSFAGSFGF
12	TRBJ1-1	TRBD1	TRBV5-1	.	TGCGCCAGCGGCCACGACCGGGACAGCATCATCTTT	CASGHDRDSIIF
15	TRBJ2-1	.	TRBV18	.	TGTGCCAGCTCACCAGCTGGGGGCAAAGGCAATGAGCAGTTCTTC	CASSPAGGKGNEQFF
17	TRBJ2-3	TRBD2	TRBV5-1	.	TGCGCCAGCAGCTCCCCCTTGGGTAGCGGGGATACAGATACGCAGTATTTT	CASSSPLGSGDTDTQYF
15	TRBJ2-5	.	TRBV4-3	.	TGCGCCAGCAGCCAAGAAGGCGGTACCTTTGAGACCCAGTACTTC	CASSQEGGTFETQYF
14	TRBJ1-4	.	TRBV25-1	.	TGTGCCAGCAGTGAATCCCCTAGTAATGAAAAACTGTTTTTT	CASSESPSNEKLFF
13	TRBJ1-1	.	TRBV30	.	TGTGCCTGGAGTCCGCAAGGGGGTCGAGAAGCTTTCTTT	CAWSPQGGREAFF
14	TRBJ2-5	.	TRBV7-9	.	TGTGCCAGCAGCACGGGACCAGGCGGGGAGACCCAGTACTTC	CASSTGPGGETQYF
13	TRBJ2-5	.	TRBV5-1	.	TGCGCCAGCAGCTTCAATGCGCAAGAGACCCAGTACTTC	CASSFNAQETQYF
12	TRBJ1-2	TRBD1	TRBV13	.	TGTGCCAGCAGCTTAGGGGACAGGACTAGCACCTTC	CASSLGDRTSTF
16	TRBJ2-4	TRBD2	TRBV19	.	TGTGCCAGTAGTAGCGGACTAGCGGGGATCCCCAGCATTCAGTACTTC	CASSSGLAGIPSIQYF
13	TRBJ2-1	.	TRBV9	.	TGTGCCAGCAGCGTAAGGGACTTTTATGAGCAGTTCTTC	CASSVRDFYEQFF
12	TRBJ2-2	.	TRBV5-1	.	TGCGCCAGCAGCCCAAGAGGCGGGGAGCTGTTTTTT	CASSPRGGELFF
15	TRBJ2-7	TRBD1	TRBV9	.	TGTGCCAGCAGCGCGGGGACAGGACTTACCTACGAGCAGTACTTC	CASSAGTGLTYEQYF
13	TRBJ2-1	TRBD1	TRBV25-1	.	TGTGCCAGCAGACAGGGGGCCAACAATGAGCAGTTCTTC	CASRQGANNEQFF
16	TRBJ2-3	.	TRBV7-6	.	TGTGCCAGCAGCTTAGGGGGGGACTTCATCACAGATACGCAGTATTTT	CASSLGGDFITDTQYF
14	TRBJ2-1	.	TRBV7-3	.	TGTGCCAGCAGGTCGACAGGGGAGGGGAATGAGCAGTTCTTC	CASRSTGEGNEQFF
12	TRBJ1-1	.	TRBV14	.	TGTGCCAGCAGCCACGGACGGGTTGAAGCTTTCTTT	CASSHGRVEAFF
14	TRBJ2-3	TRBD2	TRBV5-4	.	TGTGCCAGCAGCTCTCCGGGGAGGGTAGATACGCAGTATTTT	CASSSPGRVDTQYF
15	TRBJ1-1	.	TRBV28	.	TGTGCCAGCAGTTCTATTGGGGGCGGGAACACTGAAGCTTTCTTT	CASSSIGGGNTEAFF
14	TRBJ1-1	.	TRBV29-1	.	TGCAGCGCTTCCGGGAGCCAATCCCACACTGAAGCTTTCTTT	CSASGSQSHTEAFF
16	TRBJ1-2	.	TRBV19	once	TGTGCCAGTAGTATAGATCCAACAGGGCTAAAATATGGCTACACCTTC	CASSIDPTGLKYGYTF
19	TRBJ1-5	.	TRBV10-1	.	TGCGCCAGCAGTCGGGGTTCGCCCAAGGGGGTCCCGGGCAATCAGCCCCAGCATTTT	CASSRGSPKGVPGNQPQHF
14	TRBJ1-6	TRBD1	TRBV30	.	TGTGCCTGGAGTCTGGACAGGGGCGGTTCACCCCTCCACTTT	CAWSLDRGGSPLHF
13	TRBJ1-1	TRBD1	TRBV25-1	few	TGTGCCAGCAGTGGACAGGGGAACACTGAAGCTTTCTTT	CASSGQGNTEAFF
16	TRBJ2-2	.	TRBV7-3	.	TGTGCCAGCAGCTTAGGTTGGGGCCCCCCGTTCGGGGAGCTGTTTTTT	CASSLGWGPPFGELFF
16	TRBJ2-1	.	TRBV6-1	once	TGTGCCAGCAGTGAAGCTTGGCAGGGGTCCTACAATGAGCAGTTCTTC	CASSEAWQGSYNEQFF
15	TRBJ2-3	.	TRBV5-1	.	TGCGCCAGCAGCTTAGACGGTGGGGGCACAGATACGCAGTATTTT	CASSLDGGGTDTQYF
13	TRBJ2-3	.	TRBV30	.	TGTGCCTGGAGGTCGAGCTGGGCCCATACGCAGTATTTT	CAWRSSWAHTQYF
12	TRBJ1-2	TRBD1	TRBV19	.	TGTGCCACTAAGGACAGGGTAGAAGGCTACACCTTC	CATKDRVEGYTF
15	TRBJ2-5	TRBD2	TRBV5-1	.	TGCGCCAGCAGCTTGGCCGTGGGAGGGTTGGAGACCCAGTACTTC	CASSLAVGGLETQYF
16	TRBJ2-2	TRBD1	TRBV7-9	.	TGTGCCAGCAGCTTGTTAGGGGGCTCTGGCACCGGGGAGCTGTTTTTT	CASSLLGGSGTGELFF
13	TRBJ1-1	.	TRBV4-2	.	TGTGCCAGCAGCCGACGAGTGGACACTGAAGCTTTCTTT	CASSRRVDTEAFF
14	TRBJ2-1	.	TRBV7-3	.	TGTGCCAGCGGATTAGGGAGCTCCTACAATGAGCAGTTCTTC	CASGLGSSYNEQFF
14	TRBJ1-1	TRBD1	TRBV7-2	.	TGTGCCAGCAGCTCACAGGGGTCGGTGGCTGAAGCTTTCTTT	CASSSQGSVAEAFF
14	TRBJ2-7	.	TRBV6-1	few	TGTGCCAGCAGTGAGGCGGCAGCCACGGGCGAGCAGTACTTC	CASSEAAATGEQYF
16	TRBJ1-4	TRBD1	TRBV11-2	few	TGTGCCAGCAGCCCCCTTGGGACAGGGGGGGATGAAAAACTGTTTTTT	CASSPLGTGGDEKLFF
16	TRBJ2-5	TRBD1	TRBV4-2	.	TGTGCCAGCAGCCAAGGCGGACAGGGTGGGCCAGAGACCCAGTACTTC	CASSQGGQGGPETQYF
16	TRBJ2-3	TRBD2	TRBV5-1	few	TGCGCCAGCAGCTTGACTAGCGGGGGAACCCCAGATACGCAGTATTTT	CASSLTSGGTPDTQYF
12	TRBJ2-7	.	TRBV5-1	.	TGCGCCAGCAGCTCGGACTGGAGCGAGCAGTACTTC	CASSSDWSEQYF